Described below is a single T cell receptor beta chain sequence and its context. Its antigen is unknown. The record has no base qualities; no much larger clone is one base away. These data belong to a study of radiation and T cells in renal cell carcinoma (dated by TCRdb to the early 2020s). Some background on the complete study: The samples were obtained from a clinical trial, where primary renal cell carcinomas were treated with 15 Gy stereotactic body radiation therapy and then removed by nephrectomy 4 weeks afterward. TCR beta sequencing covered approximately 50 samples in total, comprising approximately 26 tumors and about 27 peripheral blood samples. In the roughly 54 samples combined, 4,016,671 unique CDR3 nucleotide sequences were found, encoding about 2.7 million unique CDR3 amino acid sequences. The full study reports these points: Effects of radiation dose or scheduling on the TCR repertoire could not be addressed with the single-armed trial design. Tracking of blood repertoire dynamics stopped at roughly 29 days after treatment, with no follow-up past that point. In blood, the top tumor clonotypes increased from baseline to 2 weeks after radiation and then shrank by 4 weeks, which suggests a temporary expansion of tumor-resident clones. Because pretreatment tumor biopsies were not available, the study could not determine whether clonotypes were already present within the tumor at baseline.

Following the manufacturer's recommendations, the immunoSEQ kit was used to generate TCR beta libraries from genomic DNA. For library preparation, a first multiplex PCR was performed with proprietary primers, followed by a second PCR in which unique barcodes were added, and bead cleanups were performed after each round. A positive control reaction and a negative control reaction, both provided in the kit, were run with every batch of samples. The final libraries underwent checking on an Agilent 4200 TapeStation D1000 ScreenTape, volumetric pooling, and quantification by qPCR. Sequencing ran on an Illumina NextSeq500 with a MidOutput 150-cycle cartridge, using 156 Read1 and 15 Index1 cycles with kit custom primers. The pooled library was loaded at roughly 1 pM with about 20% PhiX control spiked in. The original methods were these. Vendor-processed data were analyzed in R, with a clonotype defined as all T cells sharing the same CDR3 nucleotide sequence. For clone abundance analyses, frequencies were normalized to the 10,000 most abundant clones per sample. Public T cell clones, which averaged fewer than five per sample, were excluded before analysis. Tumor-enriched and baseline blood-enriched clonotypes were defined by at least a 32-fold difference in abundance between compartments. A beta-binomial differential abundance model was applied to find clonotypes that expanded or contracted between blood time points. Similarity between tumor and blood repertoires was quantified using the Baroni-Urbani and Buser coefficient, and groups were compared with two-tailed Wilcoxon tests in R. This immuneACCESS table, as held by TCRdb, lists in-frame sequences with V and J called but not all clones. Of the missing ones, under half trace to an unresolved V gene in checked studies; the others have no known cause. V and J calls plus clone size are reproduced from that table; the DNA served to infer D and trimming. This sample has about 150,000 clones in its table, and about 87% of those were observed once. About an eighth of the sample is in the top ten clones.

The time point label on this specimen signifies: blood 2 weeks post-SBRT. The intended sense of this specimen's treatment or condition label: 15 Gy SBRT to primary tumor, nephrectomy 4 weeks later. Serial peripheral blood from radiation-treated patients was sampled at baseline, 2 weeks and 4 weeks after SBRT to track tumor-enriched clonotypes. All patients had renal cell carcinoma with clear cell pathology. The QIAamp DNA Blood Mini Kit (Qiagen) was used to prepare genomic DNA for TCR sequencing. Only samples passing all quality control checks were included in the analyses. The source of this sequence is a woman in her 50s with renal cell carcinoma. The sample here was blood, taken from a patient whose treatment included radiotherapy and nephrectomy.

The CDR3 amino acid sequence is: CASSHPTDGNQPQHF. The sequenced DNA is TGTGCCAGCAGCCACCCCACGGACGGCAATCAGCCCCAGCATTTT. The sequence links TRBV5-8 to TRBJ1-5; no D segment can be confidently identified. Per the germline V gene, SGHTS is the CDR1 and YDEGEE is the CDR2. At the junction V is shortened by 4 bases and J by 2 bases, with 13 bases in between. From its cysteine to its phenylalanine, the CDR3 spans 15 amino acids. The read is trimmed to its CDR3 DNA, 45 bases read in frame from base 1.